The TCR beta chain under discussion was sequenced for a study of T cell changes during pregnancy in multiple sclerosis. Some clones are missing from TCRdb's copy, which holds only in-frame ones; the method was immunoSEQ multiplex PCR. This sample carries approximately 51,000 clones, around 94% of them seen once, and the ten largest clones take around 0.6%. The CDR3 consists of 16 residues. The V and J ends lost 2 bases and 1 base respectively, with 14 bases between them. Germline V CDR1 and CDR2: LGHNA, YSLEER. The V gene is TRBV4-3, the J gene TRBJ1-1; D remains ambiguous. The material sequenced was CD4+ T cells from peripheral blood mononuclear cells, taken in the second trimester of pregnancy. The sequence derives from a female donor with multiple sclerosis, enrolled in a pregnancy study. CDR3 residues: CASSQWAAGRNTEAFF. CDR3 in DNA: TGCGCCAGCAGCCAATGGGCGGCGGGTAGGAACACTGAAGCTTTCTTT.